The 5 T cell receptor beta chains given below trace back to one sample, sequenced in a study of T cells in Graves' hyperthyroidism and ophthalmopathy. RNA transcripts gave rise to amplified TCR beta CDR3 regions. Researchers ran a first-round RT-PCR on the TCR CDR3 using the HTBI primer set. Using its own MiXCR run on the multiplex PCR reads, TCRdb lists one record per CDR3 protein. The sample contains roughly 290,000 distinct CDR3 sequences, roughly 15% of which appear only once. The sample consisted of blood. The receptors shown here come from a woman under 40 with Graves' hyperthyroidism that later progressed to Graves' ophthalmopathy.

The genes are TRBV5-4 and TRBJ2-4, with 9 positions matching TRBD2. Unmatched junction bases numbered 7, after V lost 4 bases and J lost 5 bases. Germline CDR1 SGHNT, CDR2 YYREEE (reference sequence). The CDR3 sequence is 15 residues long. The CDR3 region has the DNA TGTGCCAGCAGCCCGTACGAGCGGGAGGAAAACATTCAGTACTTC. Its protein is CASSPYEREENIQYF.

The rearrangement joins TRBV7-2 to TRBJ2-5; possibly TRBD2 for D (5 bases). This CDR3 contains 13 residues. Germline-derived CDR1 and CDR2 are SGHTA and FQGNSA. The V end lost 6 bases, the J end lost 5 bases, and 13 bases lay between the germline ends. The CDR3 region has the DNA TGTGCCAGCAGTTCGGACTCACCGGAGACCCAGTACTTC. Encoded protein: CASSSDSPETQYF.

This chain links TRBV29-1 with TRBJ2-1; TRBD2 is a possible D gene (6 bases). The germline V gene encodes CDR1 SQVTM and CDR2 ANQGSEA. The germline V and J ends were trimmed by 3 bases and 8 bases, with 11 bases remaining between them. This CDR3 contains 12 residues. CDR3: CSVDWRADEQFF. The DNA of the CDR3 is TGCAGCGTTGATTGGAGGGCCGATGAGCAGTTCTTC.

The chain couples TRBV5-1 to TRBJ2-3; D call uncertain. V lost 0 bases and J 2 bases, leaving 10 bases between the germline ends. The CDR3 sequence is 15 residues long. Germline CDR1 reads SGHRS; CDR2 reads YFSETQ. The CDR3 nucleotides are TGCGCCAGCAGCTTGGCGCATCAAATCACAGATACGCAGTATTTT. It encodes CASSLAHQITDTQYF.

The V call is TRBV9, the J call TRBJ2-2, with D unclear. The CDR3 is 15 residues long. Germline loops: CDR1 SGDLS, CDR2 YYNGEE. Trimming removed 0 bases at V and 10 bases at J, with 16 bases between. In DNA, the CDR3 is TGTGCCAGCAGCGTAGGGTCGCTGGGCAATCCGGAGCTGTTTTTT. Residues: CASSVGSLGNPELFF.